This T cell receptor beta chain was identified during a study of T-cell memory formation after mild COVID-19. Overall study: TCR clusters were largely donor specific.

Overall study results and limits: CM and EM subsets held most contracting CD4+ clones; EMRA held CD8+ ones. Pre-infection memory showed some responding clones, and this suggested that cross-reactive memory joined.

J was trimmed by 7 bases and V by 6 bases; bases with no gene match: 8. Germline CDR1 LGHDT, CDR2 YNNKEL (reference sequence). The CDR3 totals 14 residues. Worth noting for this clonotype: What it recognizes is unknown.

Constant-segment primers served in 5'RACE that generated TCR alpha and TCR beta cDNA libraries bearing sample barcodes and UMIs. In TCRdb, the 5' RACE reads were re-called with MiXCR into one record per CDR3 protein. This sample has 200,000 or so distinct CDR3 sequences; more than 15% occur once, and the top ten carry 2% to 2.5%. This clonotype was obtained from an adult woman who had mild COVID-19 (a few samples of this study predate the infection). Cell type and time point are not known. The V gene is TRBV3-1, the J gene TRBJ1-2; 10 bases match TRBD1. The sequencing input was PBMCs or a T cell subset sorted from them (not recorded which). DNA for the CDR3: TGTGCCAGCAGTATCCTAGGACAGGGGGTTGGCTACACCTTC. This translates into CASSILGQGVGYTF. Complete variable domain (other parts from reference TRBV3-1 and TRBJ1-2): DTAVSQTPKYLVTQMGNDKSIKCEQNLGHDTMYWYKQDSKKFLKIMFSYNNKELIINETVPNRFSPKSPDKAHLNLHINSLELGDSAVYFCASSILGQGVGYTFGSGTRLTVV.